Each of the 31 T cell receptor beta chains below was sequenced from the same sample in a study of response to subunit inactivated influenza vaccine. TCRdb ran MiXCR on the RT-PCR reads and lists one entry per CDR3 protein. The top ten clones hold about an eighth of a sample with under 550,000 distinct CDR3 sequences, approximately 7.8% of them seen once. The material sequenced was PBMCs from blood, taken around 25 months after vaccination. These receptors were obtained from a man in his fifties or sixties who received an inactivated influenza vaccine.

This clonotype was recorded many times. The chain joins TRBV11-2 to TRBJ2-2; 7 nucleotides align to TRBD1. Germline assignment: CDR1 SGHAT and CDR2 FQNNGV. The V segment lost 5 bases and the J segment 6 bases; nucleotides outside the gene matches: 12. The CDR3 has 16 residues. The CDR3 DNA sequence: TGTGCCAGCAGCCAACCGAGGACAGGATGGTCCGGGGAGCTGTTTTTT. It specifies CASSQPRTGWSGELFF. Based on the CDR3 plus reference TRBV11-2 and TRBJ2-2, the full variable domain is EAGVAQSPRYKIIEKRQSVAFWCNPISGHATLYWYQQILGQGPKLLIQFQNNGVVDDSQLPKDRFSAERLKGVDSTLKIQPAKLEDSAVYLCASSQPRTGWSGELFFGEGSRLTVL.

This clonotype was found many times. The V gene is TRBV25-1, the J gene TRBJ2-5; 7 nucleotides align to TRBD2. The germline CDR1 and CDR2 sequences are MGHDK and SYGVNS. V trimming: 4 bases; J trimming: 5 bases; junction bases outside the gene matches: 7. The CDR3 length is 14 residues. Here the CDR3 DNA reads TGTGCCAGCAGTGCCGAAGCGGGGAGGGAGACCCAGTACTTC. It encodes CASSAEAGRETQYF.

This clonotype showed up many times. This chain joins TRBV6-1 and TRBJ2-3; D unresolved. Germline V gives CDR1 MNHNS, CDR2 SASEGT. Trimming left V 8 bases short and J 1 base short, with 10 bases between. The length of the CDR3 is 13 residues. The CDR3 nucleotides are TGTGCCAGCCGCGCATACCGCACAGATACGCAGTATTTT. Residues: CASRAYRTDTQYF.

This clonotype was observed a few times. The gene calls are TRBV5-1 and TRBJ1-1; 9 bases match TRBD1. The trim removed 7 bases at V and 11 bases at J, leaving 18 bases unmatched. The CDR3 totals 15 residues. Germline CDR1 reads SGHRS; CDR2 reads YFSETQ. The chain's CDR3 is CASSDARGQGLRAFF. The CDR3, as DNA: TGCGCCAGCTCGGATGCGAGGGGACAGGGACTCCGGGCTTTCTTT.

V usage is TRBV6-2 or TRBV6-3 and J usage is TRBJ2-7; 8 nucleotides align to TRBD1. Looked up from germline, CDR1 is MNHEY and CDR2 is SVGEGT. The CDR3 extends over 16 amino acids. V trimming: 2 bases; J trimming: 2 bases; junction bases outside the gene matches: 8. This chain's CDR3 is CASSYPLHRGTYEQYF. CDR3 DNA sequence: TGTGCCAGCAGTTACCCACTACACAGGGGGACCTACGAGCAGTACTTC.

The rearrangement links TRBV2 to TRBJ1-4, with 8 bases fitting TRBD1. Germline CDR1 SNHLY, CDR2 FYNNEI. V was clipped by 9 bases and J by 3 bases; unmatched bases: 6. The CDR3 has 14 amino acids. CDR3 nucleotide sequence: TGTGCCAGTGCCCCGGGACAGGCTAATGAAAAACTGTTTTTT. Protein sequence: CASAPGQANEKLFF.

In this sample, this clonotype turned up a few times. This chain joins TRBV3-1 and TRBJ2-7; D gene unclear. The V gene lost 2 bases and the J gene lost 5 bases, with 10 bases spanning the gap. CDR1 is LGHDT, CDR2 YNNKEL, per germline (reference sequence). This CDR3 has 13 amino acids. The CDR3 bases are TGTGCCAGCAGCCAATTCCACTCGCACGAGCAGTACTTC. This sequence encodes CASSQFHSHEQYF.

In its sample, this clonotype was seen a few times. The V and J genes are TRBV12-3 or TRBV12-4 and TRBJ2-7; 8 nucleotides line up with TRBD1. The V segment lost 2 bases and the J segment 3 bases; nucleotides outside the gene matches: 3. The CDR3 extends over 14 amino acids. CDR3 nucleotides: TGTGCCAGCAGTTTAACACAGGGGGTCTACGAGCAGTACTTC. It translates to CASSLTQGVYEQYF.

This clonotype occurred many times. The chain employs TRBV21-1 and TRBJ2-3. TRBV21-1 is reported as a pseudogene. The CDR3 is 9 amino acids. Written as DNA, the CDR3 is TGTGCCAGCAGCAAATTTACGTATTTT. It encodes CASSKFTYF.

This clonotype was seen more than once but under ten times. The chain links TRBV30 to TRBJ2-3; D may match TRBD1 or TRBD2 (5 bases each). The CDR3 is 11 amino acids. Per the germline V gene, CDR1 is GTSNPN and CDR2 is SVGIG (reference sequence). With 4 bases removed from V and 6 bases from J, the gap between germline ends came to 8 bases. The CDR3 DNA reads TGTGCCTGGACAGGGACGGATACGCAGTATTTT. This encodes CAWTGTDTQYF.

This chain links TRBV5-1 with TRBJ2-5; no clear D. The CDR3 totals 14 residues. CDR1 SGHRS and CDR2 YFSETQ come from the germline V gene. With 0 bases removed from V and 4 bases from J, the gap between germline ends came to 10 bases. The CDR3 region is CASSLAALGETQYF. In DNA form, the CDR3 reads TGCGCCAGCAGCTTGGCAGCCCTCGGAGAGACCCAGTACTTC. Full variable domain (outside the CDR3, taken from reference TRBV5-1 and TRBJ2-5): KAGVTQTPRYLIKTRGQQVTLSCSPISGHRSVSWYQQTPGQGLQFLFEYFSETQRNKGNFPGRFSGRQFSNSRSEMNVSTLELGDSALYLCASSLAALGETQYFGPGTRLLVL.

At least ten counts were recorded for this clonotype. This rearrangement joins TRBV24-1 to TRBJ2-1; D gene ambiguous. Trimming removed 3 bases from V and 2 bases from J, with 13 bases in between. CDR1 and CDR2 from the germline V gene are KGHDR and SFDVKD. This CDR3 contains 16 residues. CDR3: CATSDAAAITYNEQFF. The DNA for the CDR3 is TGTGCCACCAGTGATGCAGCAGCAATCACCTACAATGAGCAGTTCTTC.

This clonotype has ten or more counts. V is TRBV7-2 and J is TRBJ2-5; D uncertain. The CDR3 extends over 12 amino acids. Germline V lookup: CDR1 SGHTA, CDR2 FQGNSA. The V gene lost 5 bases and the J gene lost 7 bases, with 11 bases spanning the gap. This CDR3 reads CASSAFGGTQYF. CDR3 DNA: TGTGCCAGCAGCGCCTTTGGTGGGACCCAGTACTTC.

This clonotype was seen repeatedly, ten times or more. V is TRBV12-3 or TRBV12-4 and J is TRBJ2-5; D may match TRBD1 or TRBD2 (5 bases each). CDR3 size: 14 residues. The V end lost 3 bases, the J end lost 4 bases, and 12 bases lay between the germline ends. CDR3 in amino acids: CASSFGGIGETQYF. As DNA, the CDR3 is TGTGCCAGCAGTTTTGGGGGTATCGGAGAGACCCAGTACTTC.

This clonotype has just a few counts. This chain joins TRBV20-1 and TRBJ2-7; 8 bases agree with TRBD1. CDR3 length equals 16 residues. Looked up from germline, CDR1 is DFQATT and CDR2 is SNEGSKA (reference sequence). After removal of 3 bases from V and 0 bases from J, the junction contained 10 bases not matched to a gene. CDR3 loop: CSARDLQGASSYEQYF. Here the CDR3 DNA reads TGCAGTGCTAGGGACCTTCAGGGGGCTTCCTCCTACGAGCAGTACTTC.

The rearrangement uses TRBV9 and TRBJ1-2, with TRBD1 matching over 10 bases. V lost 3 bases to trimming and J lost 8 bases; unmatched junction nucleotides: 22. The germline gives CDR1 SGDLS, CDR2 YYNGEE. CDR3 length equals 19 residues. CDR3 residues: CASSEGWRDRGPLAGGYTF. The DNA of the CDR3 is TGTGCCAGCAGCGAGGGGTGGAGGGACAGGGGCCCTCTAGCTGGGGGCTACACCTTC.

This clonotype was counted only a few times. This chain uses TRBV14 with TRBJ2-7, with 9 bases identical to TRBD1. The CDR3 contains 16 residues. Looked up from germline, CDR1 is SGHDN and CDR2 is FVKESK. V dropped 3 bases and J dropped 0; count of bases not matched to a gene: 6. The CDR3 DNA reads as TGTGCCAGCAGCCAGACAGGGGGTGCGAGCTCCTACGAGCAGTACTTC. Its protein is CASSQTGGASSYEQYF. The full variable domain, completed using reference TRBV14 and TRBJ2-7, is EAGVTQFPSHSVIEKGQTVTLRCDPISGHDNLYWYRRVMGKEIKFLLHFVKESKQDESGMPNNRFLAERTGGTYSTLKVQPAELEDSGVYFCASSQTGGASSYEQYFGPGTRLTVT.

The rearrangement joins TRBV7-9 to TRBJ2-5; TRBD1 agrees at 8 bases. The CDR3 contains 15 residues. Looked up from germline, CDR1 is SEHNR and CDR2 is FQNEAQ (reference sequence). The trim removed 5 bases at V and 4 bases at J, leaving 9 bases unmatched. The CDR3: CASSMRTGFGETQYF. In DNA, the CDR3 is TGTGCCAGCAGCATGAGGACAGGGTTTGGAGAGACCCAGTACTTC.

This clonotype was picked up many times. The CDR3 DNA is TGTGCCAGCAGCCAACAGGGGGCGCCTGGCTACACCTTC. Its translation is CASSQQGAPGYTF. This chain joins TRBV11-2 and TRBJ1-2; 9 positions agree with TRBD1. This CDR3 spans 13 amino acids. J lost 7 bases, V lost 5 bases, and 5 bases had no gene match. In germline, CDR1 is SGHAT, CDR2 FQNNGV.

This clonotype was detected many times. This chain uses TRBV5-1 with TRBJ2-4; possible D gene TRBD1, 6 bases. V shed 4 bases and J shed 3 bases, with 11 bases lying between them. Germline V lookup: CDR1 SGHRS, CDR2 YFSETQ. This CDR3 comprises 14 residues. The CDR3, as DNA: TGCGCCAGCAGCCCGCGACAGGACAAAAACATTCAGTACTTC. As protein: CASSPRQDKNIQYF.

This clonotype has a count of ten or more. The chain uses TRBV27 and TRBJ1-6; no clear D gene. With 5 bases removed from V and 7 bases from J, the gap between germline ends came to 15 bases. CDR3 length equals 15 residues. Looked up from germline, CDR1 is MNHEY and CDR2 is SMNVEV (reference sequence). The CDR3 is CASSPQVFSNSPLHF. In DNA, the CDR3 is TGTGCCAGCAGTCCCCAGGTGTTTTCAAATTCACCCCTCCACTTT.

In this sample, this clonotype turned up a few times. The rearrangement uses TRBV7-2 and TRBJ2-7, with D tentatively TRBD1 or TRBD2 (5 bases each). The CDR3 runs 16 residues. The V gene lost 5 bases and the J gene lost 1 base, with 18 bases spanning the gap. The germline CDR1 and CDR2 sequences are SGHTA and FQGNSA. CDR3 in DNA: TGTGCCAGCAGCGTTGGATTGAGGGGCCCTTCCTACGAGCAGTACTTC. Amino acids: CASSVGLRGPSYEQYF.

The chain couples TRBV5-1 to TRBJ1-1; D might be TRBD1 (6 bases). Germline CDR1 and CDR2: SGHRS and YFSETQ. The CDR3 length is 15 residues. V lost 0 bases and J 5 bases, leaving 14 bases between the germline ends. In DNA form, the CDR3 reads TGCGCCAGCAGCTTGGCCGCCAGGGGTGCGACTGAAGCTTTCTTT. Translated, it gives CASSLAARGATEAFF.

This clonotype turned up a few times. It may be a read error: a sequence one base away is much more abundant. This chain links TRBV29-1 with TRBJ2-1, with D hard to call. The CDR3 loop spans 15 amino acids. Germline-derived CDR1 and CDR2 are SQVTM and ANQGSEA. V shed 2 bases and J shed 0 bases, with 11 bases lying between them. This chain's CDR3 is CSVEFSLSSYNEQFF. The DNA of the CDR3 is TGCAGCGTTGAATTTTCTTTAAGCTCCTACAATGAGCAGTTCTTC.

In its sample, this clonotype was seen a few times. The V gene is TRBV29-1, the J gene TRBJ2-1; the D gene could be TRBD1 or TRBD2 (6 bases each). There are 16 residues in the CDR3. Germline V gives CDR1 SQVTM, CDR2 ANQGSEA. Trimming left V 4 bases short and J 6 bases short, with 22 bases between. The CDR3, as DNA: TGCAGCGTTGCCGTGAGGGGGGCGGCTCATCGCAATGAGCAGTTCTTC. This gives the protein CSVAVRGAAHRNEQFF.

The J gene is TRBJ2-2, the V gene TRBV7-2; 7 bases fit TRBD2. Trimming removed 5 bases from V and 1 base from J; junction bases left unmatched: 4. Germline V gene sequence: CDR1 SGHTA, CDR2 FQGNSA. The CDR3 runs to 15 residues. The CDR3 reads CASSVWGGNTGELFF. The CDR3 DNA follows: TGTGCCAGCAGCGTGTGGGGGGGGAACACCGGGGAGCTGTTTTTT. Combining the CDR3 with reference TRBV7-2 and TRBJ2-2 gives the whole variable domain GAGVSQSPSNKVTEKGKDVELRCDPISGHTALYWYRQSLGQGLEFLIYFQGNSAPDKSGLPSDRFSAERTGGSVSTLTIQRTQQEDSAVYLCASSVWGGNTGELFFGEGSRLTVL.

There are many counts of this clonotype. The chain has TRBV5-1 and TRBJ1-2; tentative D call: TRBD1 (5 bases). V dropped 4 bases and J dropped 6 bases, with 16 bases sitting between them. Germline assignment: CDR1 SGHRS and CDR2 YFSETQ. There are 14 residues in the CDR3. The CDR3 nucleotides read TGCGCCAGCAGCGGAGGGGTCCGTCCCGATGGCTACACCTTC. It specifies CASSGGVRPDGYTF.

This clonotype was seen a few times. CDR3 sequence (DNA): TGTGCCAGCAGCGAACGGACAGGGGCAGGCTATGGCTACACCTTC. It yields the protein CASSERTGAGYGYTF. The chain carries TRBV7-8 and TRBJ1-2; TRBD1 matches 9 bases. The trim removed 5 bases at V and 4 bases at J, leaving 8 bases unmatched. Per the germline V gene, CDR1 is SGHVS and CDR2 is FQNEAQ. The CDR3 loop spans 15 amino acids.

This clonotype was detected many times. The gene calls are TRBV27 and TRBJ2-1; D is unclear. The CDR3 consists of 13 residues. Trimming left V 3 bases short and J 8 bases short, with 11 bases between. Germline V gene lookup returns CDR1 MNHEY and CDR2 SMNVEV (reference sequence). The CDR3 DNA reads TGTGCCAGCAGTTTTTTAGGGAAAGATGAGCAGTTCTTC. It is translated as CASSFLGKDEQFF.

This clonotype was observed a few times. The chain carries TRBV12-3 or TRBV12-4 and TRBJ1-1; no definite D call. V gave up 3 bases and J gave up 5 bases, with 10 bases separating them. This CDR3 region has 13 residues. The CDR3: CASSFSSTTEAFF. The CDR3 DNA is TGTGCCAGCAGTTTTAGCTCGACGACTGAAGCTTTCTTT.

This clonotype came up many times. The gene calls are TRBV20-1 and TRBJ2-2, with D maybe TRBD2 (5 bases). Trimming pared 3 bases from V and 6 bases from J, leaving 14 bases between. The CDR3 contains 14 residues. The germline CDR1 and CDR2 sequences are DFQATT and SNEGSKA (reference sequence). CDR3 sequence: CSASRGPHAGELFF. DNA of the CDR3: TGCAGTGCTAGTCGAGGGCCACATGCCGGGGAGCTGTTTTTT.